This T cell receptor (beta chain) was documented in a study of cytomegalovirus exposure and HLA in healthy donors. Study conclusions and caveats: Common viral pathogens seemed, in a later analysis, to connect with several of the most significant clusters.

Note on this clone: Its antigen is undetermined.

The PCR used 60 Vbeta and 13 Jbeta primers. Sequencing used immunoSEQ multiplex PCR; TCRdb keeps in-frame clones, though not all of them. The sample yields about 190,000 clones, 80% to 90% seen once. Germline values: CDR1 SGHRS, CDR2 YFSETQ. The germline V and J ends were trimmed by 4 bases and 0 bases, with 5 bases remaining between them. CDR3 length: 12 residues. The chain carries TRBV5-1 and TRBJ2-7, with no clear D. The material sequenced was PBMCs. This TCR was recovered from a man in his forties or fifties in good health and CMV-seropositive. In DNA, the CDR3 is TGCGCCAGCAGCCCGAGCTCCTACGAGCAGTACTTC. This translates into CASSPSSYEQYF.